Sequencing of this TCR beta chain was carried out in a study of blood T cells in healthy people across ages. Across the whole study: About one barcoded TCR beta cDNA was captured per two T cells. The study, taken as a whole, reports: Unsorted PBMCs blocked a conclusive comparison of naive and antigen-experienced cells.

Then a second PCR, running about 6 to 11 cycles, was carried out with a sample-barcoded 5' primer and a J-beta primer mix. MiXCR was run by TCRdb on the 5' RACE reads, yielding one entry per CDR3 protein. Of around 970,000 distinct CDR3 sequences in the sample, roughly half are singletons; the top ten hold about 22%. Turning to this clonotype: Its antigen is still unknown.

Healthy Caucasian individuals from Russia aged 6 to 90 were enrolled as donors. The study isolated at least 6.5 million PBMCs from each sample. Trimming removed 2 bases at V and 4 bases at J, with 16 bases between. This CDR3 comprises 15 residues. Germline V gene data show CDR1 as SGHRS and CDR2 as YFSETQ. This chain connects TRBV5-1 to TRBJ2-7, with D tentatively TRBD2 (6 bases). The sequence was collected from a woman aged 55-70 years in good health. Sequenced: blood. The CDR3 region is CASSFATGDIYEQYF. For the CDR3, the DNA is TGCGCCAGCAGCTTCGCTACGGGAGACATTTACGAGCAGTACTTC.